This T cell receptor beta chain was retrieved from a study of T cell responses to AZD1222 COVID-19 vaccine. Study observations and caveats: The span of vaccine-associated CD4 TCRs extended across spike, with dominance at 160-218 and 743-854. Spike-specific TCRs gained breadth and depth after people received two AZD1222 doses. Nearly half of spike-specific TCRs reportedly go after variant regions that carry no mutations. Repertoire sampling occurred only after the peak T cell response.

The V segment lost 7 bases and the J segment 4 bases; nucleotides outside the gene matches: 9. Per germline, CDR1 SNHLY and CDR2 FYNNEI. The CDR3 has 15 residues. Using immunoSEQ multiplex PCR, the repertoire was profiled, and TCRdb retains in-frame clones only, with some absent. The sample includes roughly 79,000 clones, approximately 82% seen only once; the top ten take 20% to 25%. Regarding this clone: Its antigen is unidentified.

The receptor comes from an adult in good health. The sequenced sample was peripheral blood, obtained on day 0 of AZD1222 vaccination. The V call is TRBV2, the J call TRBJ1-4, with 7 bases aligning to TRBD1. The CDR3: CASTVQGQINEKLFF. CDR3 DNA sequence: TGTGCCAGCACAGTACAGGGACAGATTAATGAAAAACTGTTTTTT.